Listed below are T cell receptor beta chains from one sample, sequenced in a study of T cells expressing NK-cell markers. TCRdb re-called the 5' RACE reads, yielding one record per CDR3 amino acid sequence without DNA. The listing records about 260,000 distinct CDR3 sequences. The specimen was blood T cells: a sorted CD56 or NKG2C T cell subset, CD4+ or CD8+ T cells, or bulk PBMC T cells (not recorded which). These receptors all come from a woman aged 18-70 years in good health. Each CDR3 is given with its conserved first and last residue.

TRBV9	TRBJ2-3	CASSVAGARSTDTQYF
TRBV5-4	TRBJ2-5	CASSYLGSVGETQYF
TRBV4-3	TRBJ1-4	CASSQGASGTGNEKLFF
TRBV28	TRBJ2-2	CAFGPPGASTGELFF
TRBV27	TRBJ2-7	CASSLPPYEQYF
TRBV7-2	TRBJ2-2	CASSPGNTGELFF
TRBV5-6	TRBJ2-5	CASSRLGGQETQYF
TRBV25-1	TRBJ1-2	CASSLAYGYTF
TRBV20-1	TRBJ1-1	CSAPGVDEAFF
TRBV4-3	TRBJ2-1	CASSQDHTSGYNEQFF
TRBV29-1	TRBJ2-7	CSVGFRGAYEQYF
TRBV18	TRBJ2-5	CASSPPSQQETQYF
TRBV6-2/TRBV6-3	TRBJ2-7	CASSYTSGRSLYEQYF